This TCR beta chain was identified during a study of T cells after posttransplantation cyclophosphamide. Notes on this clone: Its target is not known.

Methotrexate plus calcineurin inhibitor accompanied controls' myeloablative marrow transplants; sampling was 1 year later. Germline CDR1 LGHNA, CDR2 YSLEER. The CDR3 runs to 18 residues. The V gene end was trimmed by 2 bases and the J gene end by 3 bases; junction bases not matched to a gene: 14. Points from the study as a whole: Later post-transplant blood repertoires were often dominated by donor CD8+ memory clones. TRB clonality was highly associated with recipient CMV seropositivity and reactivation. Skin or GI-infiltrating T cells shared few TRB sequences with blood.

Profiling relied on immunoSEQ multiplex PCR, and the TCRdb table lists in-frame clones only, not all of them. The table has about 15,000 clones, over 75% seen once; the top ten hold 3.5%. This clonotype originated in a male patient aged 50 to 60 who received an allogeneic stem cell transplant from an unrelated donor, was CMV-positive, and had chronic GVHD only. Some T cells may originate from the graft donor. The sequencing used PBMCs, collected after an allogeneic stem cell transplant with a calcineurin inhibitor and methotrexate. J is TRBJ2-7 and V is TRBV4-3; 9 bases align to TRBD2. CDR3: CASSQFSAGGPSIYEQYF. CDR3 coding DNA: TGCGCCAGCAGCCAATTCTCAGCGGGAGGCCCCTCGATCTACGAGCAGTACTTC.